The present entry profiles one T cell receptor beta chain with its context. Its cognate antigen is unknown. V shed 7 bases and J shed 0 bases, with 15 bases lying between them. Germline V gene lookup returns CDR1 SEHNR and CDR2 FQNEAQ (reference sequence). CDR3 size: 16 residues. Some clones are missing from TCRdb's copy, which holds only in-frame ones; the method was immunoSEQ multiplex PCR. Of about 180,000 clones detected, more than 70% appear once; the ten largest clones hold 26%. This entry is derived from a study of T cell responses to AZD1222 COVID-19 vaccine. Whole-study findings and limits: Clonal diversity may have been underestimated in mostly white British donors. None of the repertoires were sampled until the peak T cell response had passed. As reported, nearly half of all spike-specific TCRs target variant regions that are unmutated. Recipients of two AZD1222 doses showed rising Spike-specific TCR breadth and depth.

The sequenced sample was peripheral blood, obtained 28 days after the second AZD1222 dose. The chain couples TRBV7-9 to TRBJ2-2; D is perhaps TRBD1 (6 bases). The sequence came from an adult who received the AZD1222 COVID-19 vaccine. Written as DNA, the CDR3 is TGTGCCAGCACCCTTAGGGGGACCGCGAACACCGGGGAGCTGTTTTTT. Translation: CASTLRGTANTGELFF.